This entry concerns a single T cell receptor beta chain. A few counts support this clonotype. Its antigen is unknown. Base qualities are missing; no much larger clone stands one base away. These data are taken from a study of early T cells in non-severe SARS-CoV-2 infection (dated by TCRdb to the early 2020s). Regarding the study in general: Bulk RNA from unsorted whole blood was used for TCR sequencing, so alpha and beta chains could not be paired.

This was a case-control study nested in a cohort of healthcare workers in London, UK, who had nasopharyngeal swab PCR tests and blood samples taken every week. Between 23 and 31 March 2020, the week of the UK lockdown, healthcare workers were enrolled and then followed up weekly for as long as 16 weeks. Libraries were constructed by 5' RACE. The data were produced on a NextSeq 500. The TCR library protocol attached unique molecular identifiers to individual cDNA molecules to correct for sequencing error and PCR bias. TCR alpha and beta chains were both sequenced, and the abundances of alpha and beta sequences in each sample were closely correlated with each other. Concerning the study's data processing: Decombinator V4 was used to annotate the V gene, J gene and CDR3 of the TCR sequences. Expanded TCRs were defined as changing significantly between any two time points under a Poisson model with p below 0.0001. TCR abundances were normalised to the total number of TCRs sequenced per sample and expressed as counts per million. MAIT TCRs were defined by TRAV1-2 paired with TRAJ12, TRAJ20 or TRAJ33, and iNKT TCRs by TRAV10 paired with TRAJ18. VDJdb, accessed 1 November 2021, was searched for CMV, EBV and SARS-CoV-2 annotated TCRs, excluding TCRs annotated for multiple antigens. TCRdb cleaned the public reads at Q25 with fastp, built clones with MiXCR and kept in-frame beta chains. Rows are unified per CDR3 protein, each entry keeping the most common DNA and genes. Here the V and J calls rest on TCRdb's processing, not on the authors' analysis. This sample lists 70,000 to 80,000 distinct CDR3 sequences; 9.5% to 15% were detected once. Roughly 2.5% of the sample rests with the top ten.

The investigation overall reported the following: VDJdb matching was skewed toward anti-spike CD8 responses and likely underestimated virus-specific expansions, missing private and CD4 specificities.

Between the V and J ends, shortened by 6 bases and 0 bases respectively, the junction contains 15 bases. From a lookup of the germline V gene, CDR1 and CDR2 are SGHAT and FQNNGV. The CDR3 measures 16 amino acids from cysteine to phenylalanine. The DNA shown is the 48-base CDR3, in frame from base 1. The source was whole blood, collected at baseline. This sequence uses TRBV11-2 and TRBJ2-1, and the D gene may be TRBD1, 6 bases matching. This receptor was taken from an adult who was a healthcare worker with PCR-confirmed SARS-CoV-2 infection or an uninfected control (not recorded which). The base sequence is TGTGCCAGCAGAGGACGTGGCAGGGGCTCCTACAATGAGCAGTTCTTC. It translates to CASRGRGRGSYNEQFF.